The following is a T cell receptor beta chain sequence with its context. The data stem from a study of follicular helper T cells after annual influenza vaccination. Time point denoted: 2015-2016 season, pre-vaccination. Adults received seasonal inactivated influenza vaccine, with sorted blood CD4 subsets sequenced before and after. TCRB sequencing was done at Survey resolution level. Sequencing was performed with immunoSEQ multiplex PCR; in TCRdb, only in-frame clones are kept and a portion is missing. The sample lists fewer than 15,000 clones, approximately 84% occurring once. This clonotype originated in an adult who received the influenza vaccine. Sample: CXCR5- memory CD4+ T cells sorted from blood, taken on the day of influenza vaccination.

The CDR3 DNA sequence: TGTGCCAGCAGCTTAGGGGGCCCGGATTCCGGGGGCTACACCTTC. Protein: CASSLGGPDSGGYTF. The chain links TRBV5-4 to TRBJ1-2; 7 nucleotides agree with TRBD1. V gave up 2 bases and J gave up 8 bases; unmatched junction bases: 12. The CDR3 consists of 15 residues. CDR1 SGHNT and CDR2 YYREEE come from the germline V gene (reference sequence).